This T cell receptor (beta chain) was sequenced in a study of OX40 agonist ivuxolimab in advanced cancers. Overall study: Ivuxolimab, an antibody that agonizes OX40 (CD134), was administered to the patients. Partial responses were achieved by three patients: one hepatocellular carcinoma, two cutaneous melanoma.

Assay: immunoSEQ multiplex PCR; the TCRdb copy retains only in-frame clones and omits some. The sample lists approximately 82,000 clones, 92% seen once, with over 0.6% in the top ten. Study results and limitations: Clonal expansion was seen in CD4+ and CD8+ blood T cells by week 6 at 0.1 to 3.0 mg/kg.

In regard to this clone: The antigen is undetermined.

Unmatched junction bases numbered 10, after V lost 4 bases and J lost 4 bases. CDR1 is LNHDA and CDR2 is SQIVND in the germline V gene (reference sequence). The CDR3 covers 16 residues. The chain links TRBV19 to TRBJ1-5, with 7 bases that match TRBD1. The receptor's source is an adult with an advanced solid tumor such as melanoma, head and neck, liver or kidney cancer. Sequenced here: CD4+ or CD8+ T cells sorted from blood, sampled in a trial of the OX40 agonist ivuxolimab. The CDR3 nucleotides are TGTGCCAGTAGTAGAACCCGGGACAGAATGAATCAGCCCCAGCATTTT. It yields the protein CASSRTRDRMNQPQHF.